This T cell receptor beta chain was documented in a study of early T cells in non-severe SARS-CoV-2 infection. About the study: Sequencing of bulk RNA from unsorted whole blood was done, without chain pairing.

CDR1 is MDHEN and CDR2 is SYDVKM in the germline V gene. V was pared by 8 bases and J by 5 bases, with 9 bases between. The CDR3 sequence is 12 residues long. Note on this clonotype: Antigen unknown.

Whole-study results and caveats: VDJdb matching, biased toward anti-spike CD8 responses, missed private and CD4 specificities.

Attached unique molecular identifiers marked individual cDNA molecules. TCRdb independently ran MiXCR on the 5' RACE reads; one entry per CDR3 protein. The sample yields some 91,000 distinct CDR3 sequences, around 14% seen once. The source of this sequence is an adult who was a healthcare worker with PCR-confirmed SARS-CoV-2 infection or an uninfected control (not recorded which). This rearrangement joins TRBV28 to TRBJ2-2, with D maybe TRBD2 (5 bases). The sample comprised whole blood. CDR3 protein: CASPSGTGELFF. The CDR3 nucleotides are TGTGCCAGCCCCAGCGGAACCGGGGAGCTGTTTTTT. Full variable domain (rest looked up from reference TRBV28 and TRBJ2-2): DVKVTQSSRYLVKRTGEKVFLECVQDMDHENMFWYRQDPGLGLRLIYFSYDVKMKEKGDIPEGYSVSREKKERFSLILESASTNQTSMYLCASPSGTGELFFGEGSRLTVL.